The 5 T cell receptor beta chains presented below share a single source sample, sequenced in a study of blood T cell repertoires in COVID-19. Sequencing used immunoSEQ multiplex PCR; TCRdb keeps in-frame clones, though not all of them. The table records under 300,000 clones, roughly nine tenths of them present only once. The sample taken for sequencing was peripheral blood. These receptors all stem from a young man with active or convalescent COVID-19.

This sequence joins TRBV25-1 and TRBJ2-1; TRBD2 matches at 14 bases. Trimming cost V 7 bases and J 7 bases; bases outside gene matches: 15. Germline V lookup: CDR1 MGHDK, CDR2 SYGVNS. There are 18 residues in the CDR3. CDR3 nucleotide sequence: TGTGCCAGCACGTCCTCTCGACTAGCGGGAGGGCAGGTGAATGAGCAGTTCTTC. It encodes CASTSSRLAGGQVNEQFF. Full variable domain (rest looked up from reference TRBV25-1 and TRBJ2-1): EADIYQTPRYLVIGTGKKITLECSQTMGHDKMYWYQQDPGMELHLIHYSYGVNSTEKGDLSSESTVSRIRTEHFPLTLESARPSHTSQYLCASTSSRLAGGQVNEQFFGPGTRLTVL.

The chain uses TRBV10-1 and TRBJ2-7, with 8 bases aligning to TRBD1. The ends lost 5 bases at V and 12 bases at J; junction bases unmatched: 9. Germline CDR1 WNHNN, CDR2 SYGVQD (reference sequence). This CDR3 comprises 12 residues. In DNA, the CDR3 is TGCGCCAGCAGTTCCGGACAGGGCAGGCGGTACTTC. Its translation: CASSSGQGRRYF.

The chain couples TRBV19 to TRBJ1-5; 7 bases agree with TRBD1. CDR1 LNHDA and CDR2 SQIVND come from the germline V gene (reference sequence). The trim removed 9 bases at V and 7 bases at J, leaving 6 bases unmatched. The CDR3 consists of 12 residues. The chain's CDR3 is CASNRGGQPQHF. CDR3 coding DNA: TGTGCCAGCAACAGGGGTGGCCAGCCCCAGCATTTT.

This clone was observed once. Distinct nucleotide sequences in the sample also encode this CDR3. The rearrangement uses TRBV11-3 and TRBJ2-7; 8 bases align to TRBD2. The CDR3 contains 16 residues. Per germline, CDR1 SGHNT and CDR2 YENEEA. The trim removed 0 bases at V and 4 bases at J, leaving 8 bases unmatched. CDR3 coding DNA: TGTGCCAGCAGCTTAGATCTAGGAGCGGGAGTTTACGAGCAGTACTTC. This gives the protein CASSLDLGAGVYEQYF.

The CDR3 is CASKGTAGYEQYF. The CDR3 nucleotides are TGTGCCAGCAAGGGGACAGCGGGCTACGAGCAGTACTTC. The chain carries TRBV2 and TRBJ2-7, with D tentatively TRBD1 (7 bases). Germline V CDR1 and CDR2: SNHLY, FYNNEI. Trimming took off 7 bases at V and 3 bases at J, with 13 bases between the two ends. There are 13 residues in the CDR3.